This is a list of T cell receptor beta chains from one sample in a study of blood T cell repertoires in COVID-19. Clones were read by immunoSEQ multiplex PCR, and TCRdb kept only the in-frame ones, dropping some. Of about 140,000 clones detected, approximately 88% appear once; the ten largest clones hold roughly a tenth. The specimen sequenced was peripheral blood. Every receptor here comes from a man aged 55 to 70 with active or convalescent COVID-19. Each CDR3 is given with its conserved first and last residue. The D gene is left open where the match is weak. Some rows have no size entry. The others give once, few or many, or a class for an expanded clone.

D gene	V gene	J gene	clone size	CDR3 DNA	CDR3 protein
.	TRBV11-2	TRBJ2-1	.	TGTGCCAGCAACAACAGGGTCAGCTACTGGAATGAGCAGTTCTTC	CASNNRVSYWNEQFF
.	TRBV27	TRBJ2-2	.	TGTGCCAGCACCTATCGACAGGATGGCACCGGGGAGCTGTTTTTT	CASTYRQDGTGELFF
TRBD2	TRBV5-1	TRBJ2-2	few	TGCGCCAGCCAGCGGGGGAGGGGTGCGAACACCGGGGAGCTGTTTTTT	CASQRGRGANTGELFF
TRBD1	TRBV3-1/TRBV3-2	TRBJ2-7	.	TGTGCCAGCAGCCAAGCATGGGACAGTTATTACGAGCAGTACTTC	CASSQAWDSYYEQYF
TRBD1	TRBV28	TRBJ1-4	.	TGTGCCAGCAGCCTACAGGGGGGTGAAAAACTGTTTTTT	CASSLQGGEKLFF
TRBD1	TRBV29-1	TRBJ1-2	.	TGCAGCGTAGACTCAGGGGGTATGGGGGGAGAGTATGGCTACACCTTC	CSVDSGGMGGEYGYTF
TRBD1	TRBV19	TRBJ2-7	.	TGTGCCAGTAGTACTGCCGGGACAGCCACCTACGAGCAGTACTTC	CASSTAGTATYEQYF
TRBD1	TRBV6-5	TRBJ1-1	.	TGTGCCAGCCAAAGGGGGCTTGTCACTGAAGCTTTCTTT	CASQRGLVTEAFF
.	TRBV2	TRBJ1-5	once	TGTGCCAGCAGAACACCGGGACTCTTCCCGGGGCAGCCCCAGCATTTT	CASRTPGLFPGQPQHF
.	TRBV7-2	TRBJ2-3	.	TGTGCCAGCAGCTTAATTGGCGCGGGAAGCACAGATACGCAGTATTTT	CASSLIGAGSTDTQYF
TRBD1	TRBV6-1	TRBJ2-3	.	TGTGCCAGCAGTGAGAAGGGGGCGCGGACAGATACGCAGTATTTT	CASSEKGARTDTQYF
TRBD2	TRBV7-3	TRBJ2-7	.	TGTGCCAGCAGCCCGGGTAGCGGGAGTGAAGAGCAGTACTTC	CASSPGSGSEEQYF
.	TRBV27	TRBJ1-6	.	TGTGCCAGCAGTTCTAGACAGTCCGGTTATTTTGTTCCCCTCCACTTT	CASSSRQSGYFVPLHF
TRBD2	TRBV6-1	TRBJ2-7	.	TGTGCCAGCAGTGAAGCTTTGTCTAGCGGGACCTACGAGCAGTACTTC	CASSEALSSGTYEQYF
.	TRBV5-4	TRBJ2-1	once	TGTGCCAGCAGTAGGCAGGGCCCGATCAATGAGCAGTTCTTC	CASSRQGPINEQFF
TRBD2	TRBV2	TRBJ2-3	.	TGTGCCAGCAGTGGGCACGGGACTAGCCTTGGGGGGCAGTATTTT	CASSGHGTSLGGQYF
TRBD1	TRBV5-1	TRBJ1-3	.	TGCGCCAGCAGCTACAGGGGGCAGTCTGGAAACACCATATATTTT	CASSYRGQSGNTIYF
.	TRBV30	TRBJ1-5	.	TGTGCCTGGACCCCCCAGGGCAGTTTAGGACAGCCCCAGCATTTT	CAWTPQGSLGQPQHF
TRBD2	TRBV28	TRBJ2-1	.	TGTGCCAGCAACTTGGACCCGGGGGGTTACAATGAGCAGTTCTTC	CASNLDPGGYNEQFF
.	TRBV7-9	TRBJ1-6	once	TGTGCCAGCAGCTTAGGGCCCGGGGGGAATTCACCCCTCCACTTT	CASSLGPGGNSPLHF
.	TRBV7-3	TRBJ2-1	once	TGTGCCAGCAGCTTATTTACTGTCAGCGGTTCCTACAATGAGCAGTTCTTC	CASSLFTVSGSYNEQFF
TRBD2	TRBV3-1/TRBV3-2	TRBJ2-3	.	TGTGCCAGCAGCCAAGACCCGCGACTAGCGGGATCAGATACGCAGTATTTT	CASSQDPRLAGSDTQYF
.	TRBV3-1/TRBV3-2	TRBJ1-4	.	TGTGCCAGCACCGATTCGTGGAGGGAAGGGGAAAAACTGTTTTTT	CASTDSWREGEKLFF
TRBD1	TRBV6-5	TRBJ1-5	.	TGTGCCAGCAGTTACACCTGGACAGGGGCCAATCAGCCCCAGCATTTT	CASSYTWTGANQPQHF
.	TRBV18	TRBJ2-7	once	TGTGCCAGCTCACCGGGAAGCGGCCTTGGGGAGCAGTACTTC	CASSPGSGLGEQYF
TRBD1	TRBV7-2	TRBJ2-7	.	TGTGCCAGCAGCCTAAGGGCAGGGGGCGCTTACGAGCAGTACTTC	CASSLRAGGAYEQYF
TRBD1	TRBV2	TRBJ2-7	.	TGTGCCAGCAGCGGACAGGGGCTTGACGAGCAGTACTTC	CASSGQGLDEQYF
TRBD1	TRBV19	TRBJ1-5	once	TGTGCCAGTTCAGCAGGGGGATATCAGCCCCAGCATTTT	CASSAGGYQPQHF
.	TRBV6-4	TRBJ2-2	.	TGTGCCAGCAGTTTCTCGGGGGAGCTGTTTTTT	CASSFSGELFF
TRBD1	TRBV7-9	TRBJ1-5	few	TGTGCCAGCAGCAATGGACAGGGTGAGGGCAATCAGCCCCAGCATTTT	CASSNGQGEGNQPQHF
.	TRBV4-1	TRBJ1-4	once	TGCGCCAGCAGCCAGACCTGGGGAGGGGGTGAAAAACTGTTTTTT	CASSQTWGGGEKLFF
.	TRBV12-3/TRBV12-4	TRBJ2-7	.	TGTGCCAGCAGTTTTTACTACTACTACGAGCAGTACTTC	CASSFYYYYEQYF
TRBD2	TRBV15	TRBJ2-1	few	TGTGCCACCAGCAGAGAGAGCGGGAGGCTCCTTTACAATGAGCAGTTCTTC	CATSRESGRLLYNEQFF
TRBD1	TRBV19	TRBJ2-4	.	TGTGCCAGTAGTCCTGCCGGACAGGGTACGAACATTCAGTACTTC	CASSPAGQGTNIQYF
TRBD2	TRBV7-9	TRBJ2-3	once	TGTGCCAGCAGCGCCGGAGGGAGGGCTAGCACAGATACGCAGTATTTT	CASSAGGRASTDTQYF
TRBD2	TRBV28	TRBJ2-7	.	TGTGCCAGCAGACCAGTAGCGGGAGGAGCCCACGAGCAGTACTTC	CASRPVAGGAHEQYF
.	TRBV28	TRBJ1-1	.	TGTGCCAGCAGTCCCCACCAGGGTGGTATGAACACTGAAGCTTTCTTT	CASSPHQGGMNTEAFF
TRBD2	TRBV5-1	TRBJ2-1	.	TGCGCCAGTAATCTTCTAGCGGGAGAGTACAATGAGCAGTTCTTC	CASNLLAGEYNEQFF
.	TRBV18	TRBJ2-2	.	TGTGCCAGCTCACCTCGGGAGTTCGGGGAGCTGTTTTTT	CASSPREFGELFF
.	TRBV7-2	TRBJ2-2	.	TGTGCCAGCAGCTTAGTGACACAGGGTGATTGGACCGGGGAGCTGTTTTTT	CASSLVTQGDWTGELFF
TRBD2	TRBV9	TRBJ2-3	.	TGTGCCAGCAGCTACCAACTAGCGGGAGGGGTAGATACGCAGTATTTT	CASSYQLAGGVDTQYF
.	TRBV10-2	TRBJ1-6	.	TGCGCCAGCAGCCCACAGGGAACTACTTCACCCCTCCACTTT	CASSPQGTTSPLHF
TRBD2	TRBV6-1	TRBJ2-7	few	TGTGCCAGCAGTGGGGGGACTAGCGGAAGCTCCTACGAGCAGTACTTC	CASSGGTSGSSYEQYF
TRBD1	TRBV2	TRBJ1-3	.	TGTGCCAGCAAAGAGGGACAGATCGGAAACACCATATATTTT	CASKEGQIGNTIYF
.	TRBV19	TRBJ2-7	.	TGTGCCAGTAGTATAACTGGGGACTTATCCTCCGAGCAGTACTTC	CASSITGDLSSEQYF
.	TRBV7-8	TRBJ1-6	.	TGTGCCAGCAGCTTAGAGTGGGGGGGCGCTACACCCCTCCACTTT	CASSLEWGGATPLHF
.	TRBV7-9	TRBJ2-2	once	TGTGCCAGCAGCTTCGGGAACACCGGGGAGCTGTTTTTT	CASSFGNTGELFF
TRBD1	TRBV2	TRBJ2-7	.	TGTGCCAGCAGTGAACACAGGGGGTACGAGCAGTACTTC	CASSEHRGYEQYF
TRBD1	TRBV27	TRBJ2-1	.	TGTGCCAGCAGGACAGGGGCGAACAATGAGCAGTTCTTC	CASRTGANNEQFF
.	TRBV5-1	TRBJ1-5	.	TGCGCCAGCAGCTTGGGTACGAGCAGGGAGCCCCAGCATTTT	CASSLGTSREPQHF